The rows below give T cell receptor beta chains drawn from one sample of a study of blood T cell repertoires in COVID-19. Only in-frame clones appear in the TCRdb table, and some are missing; sequencing was by immunoSEQ multiplex PCR. The sample includes fewer than 200,000 clones, approximately 85% of them seen just once. Material: peripheral blood. These receptor sequences come from a man between 40 and 49 years old who had recovered from COVID-19. Both conserved end residues are part of each CDR3. The D gene is left open where the match is weak. Size is omitted from some rows. Given values are once, few, many or a class for expanded clones.

TRBV6-1	.	TRBD2	TRBJ2-3	TGTGCCAGCAGTGAACTAGCGGGGGGGTTCACAGATACGCAGTATTTT	CASSELAGGFTDTQYF
TRBV19	.	.	TRBJ2-1	TGTGCCAGTAGTATGGGCCAGGCCCAAGAGCAGTTCTTC	CASSMGQAQEQFF
TRBV12-3/TRBV12-4	.	.	TRBJ1-5	TGTGCCAGCAGTTACCGAGGGCTGCCCCAGCATTTT	CASSYRGLPQHF
TRBV10-3	.	TRBD2	TRBJ2-5	TGTGCCATCAGTGAGGCCAGGACTAGCGGGAGTAGGGAGACCCAGTACTTC	CAISEARTSGSRETQYF
TRBV25-1	.	.	TRBJ1-5	TGTGCCAGCAGTGAATATGGGGAGGGCGGACAGAATCAGCCCCAGCATTTT	CASSEYGEGGQNQPQHF
TRBV3-1/TRBV3-2	.	.	TRBJ1-1	TGTGCCAGCAGCCAAGTCCTACGGGACACTGAAGCTTTCTTT	CASSQVLRDTEAFF
TRBV27	.	.	TRBJ1-2	TGTGCCAGCAGTTCTCAGGGGTATGGCTACACCTTC	CASSSQGYGYTF
TRBV21-1	.	.	TRBJ2-7	TGTGCCCCAAATGGGGGACTAGCGGGAGAGTGGGACTACGAGCAGTACTTC	CAPNGGLAGEWDYEQYF
TRBV7-9	few	TRBD1	TRBJ1-3	TGTGCCAGCAGCCTGACAGGGGCTGGAAACACCATATATTTT	CASSLTGAGNTIYF
TRBV10-3	.	.	TRBJ2-5	TGTGCCACGTCTTGGGGCATCGAAGAGACCCAGTACTTC	CATSWGIEETQYF
TRBV9	.	TRBD2	TRBJ2-7	TGTGCCAGCAGCCAGACTAGCGGGGGGGCTTGGGAGCAGTACTTC	CASSQTSGGAWEQYF
TRBV27	.	TRBD1	TRBJ2-7	TGTGCCAGCAGGGGCGGGACAGGGCTCTACGAGCAGTACTTC	CASRGGTGLYEQYF
TRBV12-3/TRBV12-4	.	.	TRBJ1-6	TGTGCCAGCAGTTTGGTCCGGTCACCCCTCCACTTT	CASSLVRSPLHF
TRBV2	.	.	TRBJ2-7	TGTGCCAGCACCCCGGACAGCTACGAGCAGTACTTC	CASTPDSYEQYF
TRBV27	.	.	TRBJ1-1	TGTGCCAGCAGCGCCGGACAGTTCATGAACACTGAAGCTTTCTTT	CASSAGQFMNTEAFF